Below, 23 T cell receptor delta chains from the same sample are listed, as sequenced in a study of gamma-delta T cells after stem cell transplantation. TCRdb reprocessed the RT-PCR reads through CATT. The sample yields some 5,700 delta-chain clones, 9.8% seen once. Sequenced sample: gamma-delta T cells. Receptors originate from a human donor. It is not recorded whose cells these are; they may come from a transplant donor.

This clone has a handful of counts. This sequence joins TRDV2 and TRDJ1; TRDD3 agrees at 12 bases. The trim removed 5 bases at V and 2 bases at J, leaving 11 bases unmatched. The CDR3 loop spans 17 amino acids. Germline CDR1 and CDR2: GEAIGNYY and EKD. CDR3 DNA: TGTGCCTGTGGCACGGTCGGGCTGGGGGATACGACCGATAAACTCATCTTT. Residues: CACGTVGLGDTTDKLIF.

The chain couples TRDV2 to TRDJ1, with 7 bases fitting TRDD3. V was clipped by 1 base and J by 2 bases; unmatched bases: 6. The CDR3 consists of 15 residues. The germline gives CDR1 GEAIGNYY, CDR2 EKD. CDR3 protein: CACDTLGGSTDKLIF. CDR3 nucleotide sequence: TGTGCCTGTGACACGCTCGGGGGATCGACCGATAAACTCATCTTT.

About this clone itself: At residue 10, the translated DNA and the protein in TCRdb do not agree; the protein given here is derived from the DNA. The gene calls are TRDV2 and TRDJ1; 8 bases are a match to TRDD3. This CDR3 contains 16 residues. Germline CDR1 GEAIGNYY, CDR2 EKD. Unmatched junction bases numbered 12, after V lost 3 bases and J lost 4 bases. Here the CDR3 reads CACDSVVLGGNDKLIF. The CDR3 nucleotides are TGTGCCTGTGACTCCGTCGTACTGGGGGGTAACGATAAACTCATCTTT.

For this clone: A read error may explain this, as a much larger clone is one base away. Distinct nucleotide sequences in the sample also encode this CDR3. This chain connects TRDV2 to TRDJ1; 10 bases are a match to TRDD3. The CDR3 spans 15 residues. J gave up 8 bases and V 0 bases, and 8 bases lay outside the gene matches. Germline lookup yields CDR1 GEAIGNYY and CDR2 EKD. The CDR3 loop reads CACDTVGGYSGKLIF. The CDR3 DNA reads TGTGCCTGTGACACCGTTGGGGGATACTCGGGCAAACTCATCTTT.

Of note for this clone: With a far larger clone one base away, a read error is the likely cause. The sample has other DNA sequences that encode this CDR3 too. The chain recombines TRDV2 with TRDJ1; a possible D gene is TRDD3 (5 bases). The CDR3 sequence is 17 residues long. Germline CDR1 and CDR2: GEAIGNYY and EKD. CDR3 protein: CACDTLMTTGRTDKLIF. The CDR3 nucleotides read TGTGCCTGCGACACTCTCATGACGACTGGCCGCACCGATAAACTCATCTTT.

This clone has more than one count but fewer than ten. At one of its ends the junction is not consistent with the germline gene, which may arise from a read error. The chain recombines TRDV2 with TRDJ1; D gene ambiguous. The CDR3 is 14 residues long. The germline gives CDR1 GEAIGNYY, CDR2 EKD. The CDR3 loop is CACNTVSYTDKLIF. The CDR3 DNA reads TGTGCCTGTAACACCGTATCGTACACCGATAAACTCATCTTT.

A note on this clone: Translating this DNA gives a protein that differs at residue 15 from the TCRdb one, which belongs to a much larger clone; a read error is likely, and the protein shown is this translation. This sequence joins TRDV2 and TRDJ1; TRDD3 matches 10 bases. The CDR3 has 18 residues. Germline CDR1 is GEAIGNYY and CDR2 is EKD. CDR3 in DNA: TGTGCCTGTGACACCGTGGGGCTGGGGGATAATTCGCTCGATCAACTCATCTTT. Residues: CACDTVGLGDNSLDQLIF.

About this clone: TCRdb's listed protein matches a much larger clone and diverges from this DNA's translation at residue 6, likely through a read error; the protein shown comes from the DNA. The chain couples TRDV2 to TRDJ1, with 8 bases that match TRDD3. CDR3 length equals 15 residues. Per the germline V gene, CDR1 is GEAIGNYY and CDR2 is EKD. The ends lost 1 base at V and 4 bases at J; junction bases unmatched: 7. The DNA of the CDR3 is TGTGCCTGTGACACGCGGGGGGATAACGGCGATAAACTCATCTTT. It yields the protein CACDTRGDNGDKLIF.

This clone rates as large (0.1 to 1%). This specimen includes other DNA sequences encoding the same CDR3. The CDR3 loop reads CACDTVSSGGPTDKLIF. Written as DNA, the CDR3 is TGTGCCTGTGACACCGTCTCATCTGGGGGACCGACCGATAAACTCATCTTT. The rearrangement uses TRDV2 and TRDJ1; the match to TRDD3 covers 8 bases. CDR1 and CDR2 from the germline V gene are GEAIGNYY and EKD. Losses at the gene ends were 0 bases for V and 2 bases for J; bases not matched to a gene: 10. The CDR3 has 17 amino acids.

V and J are TRDV2 and TRDJ1; 13 positions match TRDD3. Germline CDR1 reads GEAIGNYY; CDR2 reads EKD. V lost 3 bases to trimming and J lost 2 bases; unmatched junction nucleotides: 8. CDR3 length: 17 residues. The CDR3 coding sequence is TGTGCCTGTGACTACTTACTGGGGGATACGCAGACCGATAAACTCATCTTT. Translating gives CACDYLLGDTQTDKLIF.

A remark on this clone: A read error likely explains this, since a far larger clone differs by one base. The same CDR3 arises from other DNA sequences in this sample as well. The rearrangement uses TRDV2 and TRDJ3, with 7 bases that match TRDD3. J lost 0 bases, V lost 1 base, and 17 bases had no gene match. CDR3 length equals 22 residues. Germline CDR1 is GEAIGNYY and CDR2 is EKD. The CDR3 sequence is CACDTPNSGGYQSSWDTRQMFF. The CDR3, as DNA: TGTGCCTGTGACACTCCCAACTCTGGGGGCTACCAAAGCTCCTGGGACACCCGACAGATGTTTTTC.

This clone appeared a few times. The same CDR3 can be traced to other DNA sequences in this sample. The rearrangement uses TRDV2 and TRDJ1; a weak D match, TRDD2 (6 bases). CDR1 is GEAIGNYY and CDR2 is EKD in the germline V gene. V dropped 0 bases and J dropped 1 base, with 26 bases sitting between them. This CDR3 comprises 20 residues. CDR3 protein: CACDTVSFLKAGGITDKLIF. The CDR3 coding sequence is TGTGCCTGTGACACCGTTTCTTTCCTAAAGGCTGGAGGGATCACCGATAAACTCATCTTT.

This clone was counted only a few times. A clone one base away is much larger, so this may be a read error. Other DNA sequences in the sample encode the same CDR3. The CDR3 nucleotides read TGTGCCTGTGACACCGTCACTGCCACCGATAAACTCATCTTT. It codes for CACDTVTATDKLIF. The chain employs TRDV2 and TRDJ1, with D uncertain. This CDR3 is 14 amino acids long. Deletions cut 0 bases from V and 1 base from J, with 8 bases between. From germline, CDR1 is GEAIGNYY and CDR2 EKD.

This clone has a handful of counts. This sequence may be a read error, since a much larger clone differs from it by one base. The same CDR3 is also encoded by other DNA sequences in this sample. The chain combines TRDV2 with TRDJ1; 13 nucleotides line up with TRDD3. The germline CDR1 and CDR2 sequences are GEAIGNYY and EKD. This CDR3 comprises 20 residues. For the CDR3, the DNA is TGTGCCTGTGACACCGTTACTGGGGGATACGAGTCTGAGGGGACCGATAAACTCATCTTC. Protein sequence: CACDTVTGGYESEGTDKLIF.

This clone was counted only a few times. The protein held in TCRdb is that of a much larger clone and does not match this DNA's translation at residue 11, likely because of a read error; the protein shown is translated from the DNA. The chain is built from TRDV2 and TRDJ3; 12 nucleotides align to TRDD3. CDR3 length: 19 amino acids. From germline, CDR1 is GEAIGNYY and CDR2 EKD. Germline trimming cut 3 bases from V and 3 bases from J; bases unmatched to any gene: 8. Here the CDR3 reads CACDSILGDTFWDTRQMFF. The DNA for the CDR3 is TGTGCCTGTGACTCGATACTGGGGGATACCTTCTGGGACACCCGACAGATGTTTTTC.

The rearrangement joins TRDV1 to TRDJ1, with D hard to call. Between the trimmed V and J ends, which lost 5 bases and 1 base, there was a span of 23 bases. Germline V gene sequence: CDR1 TSWWSYY, CDR2 QGS. The CDR3 extends over 18 amino acids. CDR3 coding DNA: TGTGCTCTTGGGATGGGTCCCCATCCCCACAAGGGCACCGATAAACTCATCTTT. It translates to CALGMGPHPHKGTDKLIF.

This clone is deemed medium-sized (0.01 to 0.1%). The genes are TRDV2 and TRDJ1, with a tentative D call TRDD3 (5 bases). There are 17 residues in the CDR3. Per the germline V gene, CDR1 is GEAIGNYY and CDR2 is EKD. V shed 1 base and J shed 0 bases, with 17 bases lying between them. The CDR3 protein is CACDTVSGSSNTDKLIF. The CDR3 DNA sequence: TGTGCCTGTGACACGGTCTCTGGGTCCTCGAACACCGATAAACTCATCTTT.

With respect to this clone: A much more abundant neighbour one base away suggests this may be a read error. This sample includes further DNA sequences coding for the same CDR3. CDR3 nucleotides: TGTGCCTGTGACACCTTGGGGGATACGGACACCGATAAACTCATCTTT. It yields the protein CACDTLGDTDTDKLIF. The chain is built from TRDV2 and TRDJ1; 11 bases line up with TRDD3. V lost 0 bases, J lost 0 bases, and 2 bases stayed unmatched. Germline V lookup: CDR1 GEAIGNYY, CDR2 EKD. The CDR3 loop spans 16 amino acids.

This clone is classed as medium-sized (0.01 to 0.1%). The chain has TRDV2 and TRDJ1; weak D call: TRDD3 (5 bases). This CDR3 comprises 18 residues. Between the trimmed V and J ends, which lost 0 bases and 0 bases, there was a span of 19 bases. Per the germline V gene, CDR1 is GEAIGNYY and CDR2 is EKD. CDR3 nucleotides: TGTGCCTGTGACACCCTCGCCGGGGAGCCCCCTTACACCGATAAACTCATCTTT. Amino acids: CACDTLAGEPPYTDKLIF.

This clone was recorded a few times. The junction departs from the called germline gene at one end, perhaps through a read error. This sample includes further DNA sequences coding for the same CDR3. The rearrangement uses TRDV2 and TRDJ1, with 8 bases matching TRDD3. The CDR3 runs 14 residues. The V gene's germline CDR1 is GEAIGNYY and CDR2 EKD. CDR3 protein: CACVALGDSDKLIF. CDR3 nucleotide sequence: TGTGCCTGTGTTGCCCTGGGGGACTCCGATAAGCTCATCTTT.

Sample share makes this clone large. In the same sample, other DNA sequences code for this CDR3. J is TRDJ2 and V is TRDV2; 8 bases are shared with TRDD3. The CDR3 consists of 18 residues. The junction had 11 bases not matched to a gene; V was cut back by 3 bases and J by 0 bases. The germline V gene encodes CDR1 GEAIGNYY and CDR2 EKD. CDR3 residues: CACDPVGLGDPLTAQLFF. CDR3 nucleotides: TGTGCCTGTGACCCCGTGGGGCTGGGGGACCCTTTGACAGCACAACTCTTCTTT.

A few counts support this clone. The likely explanation is a read error, given a far larger clone one base away. Other DNA sequences in the sample encode the same CDR3. This sequence joins TRDV2 and TRDJ1, with D possibly matching TRDD3 (5 bases). The CDR3 runs 16 residues. CDR1 and CDR2 (germline): GEAIGNYY, EKD. V was cut by 2 bases and J by 3 bases, with 18 bases left in between. The CDR3 reads CACDSIVTRWADKLIF. The CDR3 nucleotides are TGTGCCTGTGACAGTATTGTCACCCGCTGGGCCGATAAACTCATCTTT.

Comment on this clone: A far larger clone is just one base off, so this is likely a read error. The same CDR3 can be traced to other DNA sequences in this sample. The gene calls are TRDV2 and TRDJ3; 12 bases match TRDD3. The CDR3 spans 20 residues. Germline V gives CDR1 GEAIGNYY, CDR2 EKD. The CDR3 nucleotides read TGTGCCTGCGACACCGCAGACCTGGGGGATACGCATAAAGACACCCGACAGATGTTTTTC. It encodes CACDTADLGDTHKDTRQMFF.